This T cell receptor (beta chain) was found in a study of blood T cell repertoires in COVID-19. The germline gives CDR1 SGHAT, CDR2 FQNNGV. Deletions cut 5 bases from V and 4 bases from J, with 18 bases between. This CDR3 is 15 amino acids long. Generated by immunoSEQ multiplex PCR, the TCRdb table keeps only in-frame clones and is missing some. The sample includes about 120,000 clones, over 75% of them seen just once. Only a few counts were recorded for this clone. The chain couples TRBV11-2 to TRBJ2-7; D is undetermined. This clonotype originated in an elderly man with active or convalescent COVID-19. The specimen sequenced was peripheral blood. The CDR3 loop reads CASSPHPESLYEQYF. The CDR3 DNA follows: TGTGCCAGCAGCCCTCACCCGGAGTCACTTTACGAGCAGTACTTC.